The 4 T cell receptor beta chains given below trace back to one sample, sequenced in a study of cytomegalovirus exposure and HLA in healthy donors (dated by TCRdb to about 2017). Preparation of the library involved the immunoSEQ multiplex PCR assay. A mixture of 60 forward primers for TCR Vbeta segments and 13 reverse primers for TCR Jbeta segments was used in the multiplex PCR. Sourced from immuneACCESS, this table was stored by TCRdb with only in-frame sequences that have V and J called. A share of the clones is absent; for the studies checked, an unresolved V gene accounts for under half, and the remainder has no known explanation. The sample data list some 160,000 clones, and 79% of these were observed just once. The ten largest clones take up approximately 0.73% of the sample. Specimen: PBMCs. These receptors came from a woman aged 40 to 50 in good health and CMV-seronegative.

This clone was picked up a small number of times. The CDR3 coding sequence is TGTGCCAGTAGGACTAGCGGGAGGGCCGAGGAGACCCAGTACTTC. This codes for CASRTSGRAEETQYF. The chain carries TRBV6-5 and TRBJ2-5; 15 positions match TRBD2. Germline V gene data show CDR1 as MNHEY and CDR2 as SVGAGI. J lost 5 bases, V lost 9 bases, and 7 bases had no gene match. The CDR3 has 15 amino acids.

The chain recombines TRBV7-3 with TRBJ1-1; perhaps TRBD1 as D (5 bases). In germline, CDR1 is SGHTA, CDR2 FQGTGA. The CDR3 runs 15 residues. Trimming cost V 4 bases and J 2 bases, with 14 bases left between them. The CDR3: CASSSRRGINTEAFF. The CDR3 DNA sequence: TGTGCCAGCAGCTCTAGGCGGGGGATTAACACTGAAGCTTTCTTT. The full variable domain, rest sourced from reference TRBV7-3 and TRBJ1-1, is GAGVSQTPSNKVTEKGKYVELRCDPISGHTALYWYRQSLGQGPEFLIYFQGTGAADDSGLPNDRFFAVRPEGSVSTLKIQRTERGDSAVYLCASSSRRGINTEAFFGQGTRLTVV.

A single count supports this clone. V and J are TRBV7-2 and TRBJ2-5; 7 bases map to TRBD2. With 8 bases clipped from V and 5 bases from J, the junction kept 5 bases outside the gene matches. The CDR3 runs 12 residues. Germline V lookup: CDR1 SGHTA, CDR2 FQGNSA. As DNA, the CDR3 is TGTGCCAGCGGGAGGGCCCGTGAGACCCAGTACTTC. Its translation is CASGRARETQYF.

The rearrangement joins TRBV5-1 to TRBJ1-2; D uncertain. The length of the CDR3 is 13 residues. Germline V CDR1 and CDR2: SGHRS, YFSETQ. Trimming stripped 2 bases from V and 3 bases from J, with 8 bases between. The chain's CDR3 is CASSLNRDYGYTF. The CDR3 coding sequence is TGCGCCAGCAGCTTAAACAGAGACTATGGCTACACCTTC.